Below, one TCR beta chain is given with its context. The data were obtained in a study of blood T cell repertoires in COVID-19. As for the study in general: Sample material is recorded as cDNA or gDNA derived from T cells, B-cell-depleted T cells, or PBMCs.

The length of the CDR3 is 13 residues. V was clipped by 4 bases and J by 4 bases, with 10 bases between them. Generated by immunoSEQ multiplex PCR, the TCRdb table keeps only in-frame clones and is missing some. Of hundreds of thousands of clones listed, roughly 91% are singletons. The source of this sequence is a woman aged 50 to 60 with COVID-19, enrolled during active disease. V and J are TRBV12-3 or TRBV12-4 and TRBJ1-1; a possible D gene is TRBD1 (5 bases). Specimen: peripheral blood. CDR3 DNA: TGTGCCAGCAGTTGGAGGGGTAGCACTGAAGCTTTCTTT. It specifies CASSWRGSTEAFF.